The T cell receptor beta chain under discussion was sequenced for a study of Graves' ophthalmopathy and Graves' hyperthyroidism. Study results and caveats: Most thyroid clonotypes expanded beyond 0.001 frequency were also found in blood. A model built from 13 signatures distinguished ophthalmopathy from stable hyperthyroidism with 85% to 90% sensitivity and 81.08% specificity.

Clinical symptoms, serum thyroxine, TRAb, thyroid ultrasound and orbital computed tomography formed the basis of diagnosis. The CDR3 is made up of 15 amino acids. Germline CDR1 reads SGHTA; CDR2 reads FQGNSA. The V segment lost 5 bases and the J segment 6 bases; nucleotides outside the gene matches: 10. Amplification of TCR beta CDR3 regions used RNA transcripts. First-round RT-PCR employed HTBI primers, with a second-round multiplex PCR after it. Using its own MiXCR run on the multiplex PCR reads, TCRdb lists one record per CDR3 protein. Here the sample spans around 1,000,000 distinct CDR3 sequences, about 40% being singletons. Concerning this clonotype: Its specificity is not known.

Source material: peripheral blood or thyroid tissue (not recorded which). The TCR sequence derives from an adult man with Graves' hyperthyroidism. This chain uses TRBV7-2 with TRBJ2-1; 7 bases align to TRBD2. The DNA for the CDR3 is TGTGCCAGCAGCCCCTATGGGGACTACCGCAATGAGCAGTTCTTC. It encodes CASSPYGDYRNEQFF.